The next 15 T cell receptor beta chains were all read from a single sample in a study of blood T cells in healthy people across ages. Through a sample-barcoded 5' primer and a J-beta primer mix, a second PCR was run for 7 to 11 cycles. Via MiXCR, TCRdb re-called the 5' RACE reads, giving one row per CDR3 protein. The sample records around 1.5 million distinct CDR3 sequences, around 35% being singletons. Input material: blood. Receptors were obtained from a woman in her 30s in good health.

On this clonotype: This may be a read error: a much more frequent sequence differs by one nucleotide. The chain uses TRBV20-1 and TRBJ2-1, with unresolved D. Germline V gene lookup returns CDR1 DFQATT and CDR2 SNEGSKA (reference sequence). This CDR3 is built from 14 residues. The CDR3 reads CGARVTPKVNEQFF. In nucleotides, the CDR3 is TGCGGTGCTAGAGTAACACCCAAGGTGAATGAGCAGTTCTTC.

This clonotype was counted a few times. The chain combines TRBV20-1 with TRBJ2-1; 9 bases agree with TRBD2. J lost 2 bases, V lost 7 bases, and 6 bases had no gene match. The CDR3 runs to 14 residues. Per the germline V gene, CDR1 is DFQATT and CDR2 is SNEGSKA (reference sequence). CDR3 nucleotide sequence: TGCAGTGTTTACTTAGCGGGGGCCTACAATGAGCAGTTCTTC. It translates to CSVYLAGAYNEQFF.

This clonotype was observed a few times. The CDR3 DNA sequence: TGTGCCAGCAGCATTAATCAGGGGGCGCGAGGCTACACCTTC. This sequence encodes CASSINQGARGYTF. The J gene is TRBJ1-2, the V gene TRBV7-8; 8 nucleotides match TRBD1. The CDR3 loop spans 14 amino acids. V shed 5 bases and J 8 bases; nucleotides not matched to a gene: 10. Germline V CDR1 and CDR2: SGHVS, FQNEAQ.

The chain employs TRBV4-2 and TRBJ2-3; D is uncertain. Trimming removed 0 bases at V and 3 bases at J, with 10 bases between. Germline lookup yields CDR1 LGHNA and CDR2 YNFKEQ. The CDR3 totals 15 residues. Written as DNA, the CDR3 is TGTGCCAGCAGCCAAGAAGACTTAGGGACAGATACGCAGTATTTT. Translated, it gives CASSQEDLGTDTQYF.

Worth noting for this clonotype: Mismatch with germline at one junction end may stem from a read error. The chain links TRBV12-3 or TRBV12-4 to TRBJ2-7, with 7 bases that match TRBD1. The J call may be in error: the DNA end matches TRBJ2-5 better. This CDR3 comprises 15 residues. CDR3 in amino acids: CASIAWDSIQGTQYF. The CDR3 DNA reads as TGTGCCAGCATAGCGTGGGACAGTATACAAGGGACCCAGTACTTC.

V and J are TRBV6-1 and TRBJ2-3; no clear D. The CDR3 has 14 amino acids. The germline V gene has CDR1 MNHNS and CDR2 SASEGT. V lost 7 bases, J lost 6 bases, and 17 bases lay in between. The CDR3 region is CASNPQPLRDTQYF. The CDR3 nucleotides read TGTGCCAGCAACCCACAGCCCCTCCGGGATACGCAGTATTTT.

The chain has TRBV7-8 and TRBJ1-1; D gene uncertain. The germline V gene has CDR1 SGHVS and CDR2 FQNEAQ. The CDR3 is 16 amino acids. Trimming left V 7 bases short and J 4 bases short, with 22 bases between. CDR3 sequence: CASIPLDPKGATEAFF. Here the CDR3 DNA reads TGTGCCAGCATTCCTCTCGACCCTAAGGGTGCCACTGAAGCTTTCTTT.

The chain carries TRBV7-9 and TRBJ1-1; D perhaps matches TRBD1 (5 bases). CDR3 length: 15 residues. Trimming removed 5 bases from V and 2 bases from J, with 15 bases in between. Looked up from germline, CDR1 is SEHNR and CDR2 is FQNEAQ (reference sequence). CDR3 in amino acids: CASSKQSTGNTEAFF. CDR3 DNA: TGTGCCAGCAGCAAACAATCCACAGGTAACACTGAAGCTTTCTTT.

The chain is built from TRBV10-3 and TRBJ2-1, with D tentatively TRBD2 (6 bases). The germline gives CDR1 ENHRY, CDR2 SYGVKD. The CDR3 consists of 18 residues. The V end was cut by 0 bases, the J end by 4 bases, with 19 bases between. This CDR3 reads CAISESGAGPETYNEQFF. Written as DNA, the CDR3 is TGTGCCATCAGTGAGTCAGGGGCGGGACCAGAGACGTACAATGAGCAGTTCTTC.

The CDR3 loop reads CASSLSSEKTDTQYF. The CDR3 bases are TGTGCCAGCAGTTTATCTTCGGAGAAGACAGATACGCAGTATTTT. The rearrangement links TRBV27 to TRBJ2-3; D ambiguous. Deletions cut 0 bases from V and 3 bases from J, with 10 bases between. The CDR3 consists of 15 residues. Germline CDR1 MNHEY, CDR2 SMNVEV (reference sequence).

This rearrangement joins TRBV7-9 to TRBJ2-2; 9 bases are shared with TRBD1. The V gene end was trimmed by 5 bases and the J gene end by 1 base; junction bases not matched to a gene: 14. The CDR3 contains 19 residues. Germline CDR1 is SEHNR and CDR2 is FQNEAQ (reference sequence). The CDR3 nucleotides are TGTGCCAGCAGCCCAGGGACAGGGAAAAGAAGTAGGAACACCGGGGAGCTGTTTTTT. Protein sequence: CASSPGTGKRSRNTGELFF. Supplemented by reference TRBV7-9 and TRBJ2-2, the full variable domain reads DTGVSQNPRHKITKRGQNVTFRCDPISEHNRLYWYRQTLGQGPEFLTYFQNEAQLEKSRLLSDRFSAERPKGSFSTLEIQRTEQGDSAMYLCASSPGTGKRSRNTGELFFGEGSRLTVL.

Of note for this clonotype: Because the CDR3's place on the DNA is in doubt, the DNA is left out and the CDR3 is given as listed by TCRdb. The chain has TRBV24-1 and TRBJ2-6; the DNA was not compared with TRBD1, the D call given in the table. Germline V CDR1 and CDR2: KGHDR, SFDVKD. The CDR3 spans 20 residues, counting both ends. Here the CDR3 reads CATSDHTHRDVGSGANVRTF.

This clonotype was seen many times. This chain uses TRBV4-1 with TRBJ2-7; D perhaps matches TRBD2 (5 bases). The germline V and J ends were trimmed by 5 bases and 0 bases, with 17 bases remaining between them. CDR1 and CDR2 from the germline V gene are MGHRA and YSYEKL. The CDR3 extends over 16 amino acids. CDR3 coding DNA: TGCGCCAGCAGCAAACGGGTAGCGACAAGCTCCTACGAGCAGTACTTC. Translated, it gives CASSKRVATSSYEQYF.

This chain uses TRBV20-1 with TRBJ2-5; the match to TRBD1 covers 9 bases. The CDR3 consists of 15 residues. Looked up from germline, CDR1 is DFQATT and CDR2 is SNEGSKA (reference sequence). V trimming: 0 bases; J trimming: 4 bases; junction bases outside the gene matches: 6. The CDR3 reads CSARDRQGGGETQYF. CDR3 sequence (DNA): TGCAGTGCTAGAGATCGACAGGGGGGAGGAGAGACCCAGTACTTC.

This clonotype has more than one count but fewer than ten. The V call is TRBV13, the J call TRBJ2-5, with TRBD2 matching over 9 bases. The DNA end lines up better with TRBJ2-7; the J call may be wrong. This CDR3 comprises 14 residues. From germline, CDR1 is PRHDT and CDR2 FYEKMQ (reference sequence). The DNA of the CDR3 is TGTGCCACCCTACGGGCGGGGGGGCATTTCGAGCAGTACTTC. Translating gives CATLRAGGHFEQYF.